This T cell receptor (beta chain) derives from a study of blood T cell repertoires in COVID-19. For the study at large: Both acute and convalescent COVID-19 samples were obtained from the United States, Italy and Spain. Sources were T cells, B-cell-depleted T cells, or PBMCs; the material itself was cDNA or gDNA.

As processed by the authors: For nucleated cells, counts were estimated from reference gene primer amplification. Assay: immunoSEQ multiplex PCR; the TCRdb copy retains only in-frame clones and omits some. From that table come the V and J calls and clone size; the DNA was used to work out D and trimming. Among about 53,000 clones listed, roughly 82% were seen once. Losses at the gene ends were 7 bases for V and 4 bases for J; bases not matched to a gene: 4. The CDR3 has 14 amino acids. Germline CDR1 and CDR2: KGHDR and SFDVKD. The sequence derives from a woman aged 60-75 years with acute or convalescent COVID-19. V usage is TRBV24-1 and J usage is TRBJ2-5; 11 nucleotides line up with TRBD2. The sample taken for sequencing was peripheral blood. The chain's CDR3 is CATSLAGGGETQYF. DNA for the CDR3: TGTGCCACCAGCTTAGCGGGAGGGGGAGAGACCCAGTACTTC.